This T cell receptor beta chain was recovered during a study of OX40 agonist ivuxolimab in advanced cancers. Background on the study: Six ivuxolimab dose levels, 0.01 to 10 mg/kg, were given intravenously every 2 weeks. Dose-escalation patients had hepatocellular carcinoma, melanoma, renal cell or head and neck cancer.

CDR1 and CDR2 (germline): MNHEY, SVGAGI. V gave up 6 bases and J gave up 0 bases, with 15 bases separating them. The CDR3 is made up of 15 amino acids. Only in-frame clones appear in the TCRdb table, and some are missing; sequencing was by immunoSEQ multiplex PCR. The repertoire holds around 57,000 clones, with just over 85% as singletons. The chain joins TRBV6-5 to TRBJ2-7; weak D call: TRBD1 (5 bases). This TCR was recovered from an adult with an advanced solid tumor such as melanoma, head and neck, liver or kidney cancer. The sequenced sample was CD4+ or CD8+ T cells sorted from blood, obtained in a trial of the OX40 agonist ivuxolimab. The CDR3 coding sequence is TGTGCCAGCAGCGCACTAACAGGATTCTCCTACGAGCAGTACTTC. Translating it yields CASSALTGFSYEQYF.